The 12 T cell receptor beta chains presented below share a single source sample, sequenced in a study of T cells in Graves' hyperthyroidism and ophthalmopathy. RNA transcripts served as the template for amplifying TCR beta CDR3 regions. The TCR CDR3 was amplified in a first-round RT-PCR using the HTBI primer set. Via MiXCR, TCRdb re-called the multiplex PCR reads, giving one row per CDR3 protein. Among around 580,000 distinct CDR3 sequences listed, 35% to 55% were seen once. Sequences were obtained from peripheral blood or thyroid tissue (not recorded which). Receptors originate from a young woman with Graves' hyperthyroidism.

This clonotype was seen ten or more times. This chain uses TRBV20-1 with TRBJ2-7; D is perhaps TRBD1 (5 bases). Germline CDR1 and CDR2: DFQATT and SNEGSKA (reference sequence). V was cut by 6 bases and J by 5 bases, with 23 bases left in between. CDR3 length: 15 amino acids. As DNA, the CDR3 is TGCAGTGCCAGAACGGCAGGGAAACTTTGGCACGAGCAGTACTTC. Amino acid sequence: CSARTAGKLWHEQYF.

The CDR3 nucleotides are TGTGCCAGCAGCACACTAGCGGGAGGGACGGATGAGCAGTTCTTC. Translation gives CASSTLAGGTDEQFF. This sequence joins TRBV7-3 and TRBJ2-5, with 13 nucleotides matching TRBD2. The J call is doubtful: the DNA matches TRBJ2-1 better. Germline CDR1 reads SGHTA; CDR2 reads FQGTGA. The CDR3 extends over 15 amino acids.

About this clonotype itself: The junction departs from germline at one end; a sequencing error may be responsible. The genes are TRBV18 and TRBJ2-7; 11 nucleotides align to TRBD2. There are 16 residues in the CDR3. Per germline, CDR1 KGHSH and CDR2 LQKENI. CDR3 sequence: CASPPLSSGRWYEQYF. As DNA, the CDR3 is TGTGCCAGCCCACCCTTGTCTAGCGGGAGGTGGTACGAGCAGTACTTC.

The chain recombines TRBV7-9 with TRBJ1-4; D is unresolved. This CDR3 is built from 10 residues. With 1 base removed from V and 14 bases from J, the gap between germline ends came to 5 bases. In germline, CDR1 is SEHNR, CDR2 FQNEAQ (reference sequence). CDR3 protein: CASSLVGLFF. As DNA, the CDR3 is TGTGCCAGCAGCTTAGTGGGTCTGTTTTTT.

The chain joins TRBV27 to TRBJ2-7; 12 nucleotides match TRBD2. The trim removed 6 bases at V and 3 bases at J, leaving 6 bases unmatched. The CDR3 totals 15 residues. Germline values: CDR1 MNHEY, CDR2 SMNVEV (reference sequence). CDR3: CASRRPTSGSYEQYF. The CDR3 DNA reads as TGTGCCAGCAGGCGCCCGACTAGCGGGAGCTACGAGCAGTACTTC.

Points on this clonotype: A much larger clonotype is one base distant, so this may be a read error. This chain connects TRBV7-7 to TRBJ2-7, with D perhaps being TRBD1 or TRBD2 (6 bases each). Trimming pared 5 bases from V and 8 bases from J, leaving 10 bases between. The length of the CDR3 is 11 residues. CDR1 and CDR2 from the germline V gene are SSHAT and FNYEAQ (reference sequence). The CDR3 DNA sequence: TGTGCCAGCAGCCAAGGGGGGAAGCAGTACTTC. Its translation is CASSQGGKQYF.

This clonotype occurred many times. The rearrangement joins TRBV4-1 to TRBJ1-1; 7 bases fit TRBD1. CDR3 length: 16 amino acids. The V gene's germline CDR1 is MGHRA and CDR2 YSYEKL. With V trimmed by 6 bases and J by 0 bases, 10 bases remained unmatched. CDR3 sequence reads: CASRNVGQRVNTEAFF. DNA of the CDR3: TGCGCCAGCAGGAATGTGGGACAGCGCGTGAACACTGAAGCTTTCTTT.

The sample holds many counts of this clonotype. The gene calls are TRBV6-5 and TRBJ2-5; the D is unclear. This CDR3 has 17 amino acids. Germline CDR1 is MNHEY and CDR2 is SVGAGI. The V end lost 5 bases, the J end lost 2 bases, and 21 bases lay between the germline ends. CDR3 amino acids: CASSEVPAYQFQETQYF. The CDR3 DNA sequence: TGTGCCAGCAGTGAAGTGCCCGCCTACCAGTTTCAAGAGACCCAGTACTTC.

This clonotype was counted ten times or more. The chain couples TRBV5-1 to TRBJ2-7, with D perhaps TRBD2 (6 bases). V lost 1 base and J lost 0, with 11 bases in between. The CDR3 is 15 amino acids. Germline-derived CDR1 and CDR2 are SGHRS and YFSETQ. CDR3 in amino acids: CASSLSIADSYEQYF. The CDR3, as DNA: TGCGCCAGCAGCTTGTCTATAGCGGACTCCTACGAGCAGTACTTC.

About this clonotype itself: A much larger clone lies a single base off, so this may be a read error. The J gene is TRBJ1-4, the V gene TRBV11-3, with 8 positions matching TRBD1. This CDR3 has 15 amino acids. CDR1 SGHNT and CDR2 YENEEA come from the germline V gene. The CDR3 bases are TGTGCCAGCAGCTCAAGACAGGGGACTAATGAAGAACTGTTTTTT. Encoded protein: CASSSRQGTNEELFF.

Comments on this clonotype: The junction differs from germline at one of its ends, possibly a read error. The chain combines TRBV10-3 with TRBJ2-7; D is unclear. The CDR3 consists of 13 residues. Germline CDR1 reads ENHRY; CDR2 reads SYGVKD. The CDR3 loop is CASSDAISDEQYF. The CDR3 coding sequence is TGTGCCAGCAGTGACGCGATATCCGACGAGCAGTACTTC.

V is TRBV6-6 and J is TRBJ1-5; the D gene is possibly TRBD1 (6 bases). Germline V lookup: CDR1 MNHNY, CDR2 SVGAGI (reference sequence). Trimming took off 6 bases at V and 5 bases at J, with 17 bases between the two ends. The CDR3 covers 15 residues. The CDR3 reads CASSLDSGIDQPQHF. Written as DNA, the CDR3 is TGTGCCAGCAGCTTGGACAGCGGCATCGATCAGCCCCAGCATTTT.